The rows below give T cell receptor beta chains drawn from one sample of a study of T cells in Graves' hyperthyroidism and ophthalmopathy. TCRdb reprocessed the multiplex PCR reads with MiXCR, giving one entry per CDR3 protein. The table records hundreds of thousands of distinct CDR3 sequences, roughly a sixth of them present only once. Input material: blood. The receptors stem from a woman in her forties or fifties with Graves' hyperthyroidism that later progressed to Graves' ophthalmopathy. CDR3s include the opening cysteine and the closing phenylalanine or tryptophan. Each record gives: V gene, J gene, CDR3 protein.

V gene: TRBV2
J gene: TRBJ1-3
CDR3 protein: CASSATGPTGNTIYF

V gene: TRBV12-3/TRBV12-4
J gene: TRBJ2-7
CDR3 protein: CASSLRGAGNYEQYF

V gene: TRBV11-2
J gene: TRBJ1-4
CDR3 protein: CASSSQTGENGKLFF

V gene: TRBV29-1
J gene: TRBJ2-1
CDR3 protein: CSVDSQEERNEQFF

V gene: TRBV3-1
J gene: TRBJ2-1
CDR3 protein: CASSTMGTYNEQFF

V gene: TRBV3-1
J gene: TRBJ1-2
CDR3 protein: CASSQGTSERYTF

V gene: TRBV19
J gene: TRBJ2-5
CDR3 protein: CASSMASGMTQYF

V gene: TRBV7-9
J gene: TRBJ2-1
CDR3 protein: CASSLRDHNEQFF

V gene: TRBV7-7
J gene: TRBJ1-3
CDR3 protein: CASSLNPIGRGGNTIYF

V gene: TRBV6-1
J gene: TRBJ2-4
CDR3 protein: CASSLPGGAKNIQYF

V gene: TRBV15
J gene: TRBJ1-3
CDR3 protein: CATSEAASGNTIYF

V gene: TRBV6-1
J gene: TRBJ2-7
CDR3 protein: CASSEQVQSGQYF

V gene: TRBV7-9
J gene: TRBJ2-3
CDR3 protein: CASSPSAGVLDTQYF

V gene: TRBV11-2
J gene: TRBJ2-1
CDR3 protein: CASSPGDDSYNEQFF

V gene: TRBV5-1
J gene: TRBJ2-7
CDR3 protein: CASSLAIQRSPYEQYF

V gene: TRBV12-3/TRBV12-4
J gene: TRBJ2-6
CDR3 protein: CASSRTGPWANVLTF

V gene: TRBV10-2
J gene: TRBJ2-3
CDR3 protein: CASNPDSGLYTDTQYF

V gene: TRBV7-3
J gene: TRBJ2-3
CDR3 protein: CASSTLTSGGTDTQYF

V gene: TRBV5-8
J gene: TRBJ2-3
CDR3 protein: CASSSGTGGPDTQYF

V gene: TRBV30
J gene: TRBJ2-1
CDR3 protein: CAWSRDRGRNEQFF

V gene: TRBV10-3
J gene: TRBJ1-2
CDR3 protein: CAISGRRHYGYTF

V gene: TRBV10-3
J gene: TRBJ2-1
CDR3 protein: CAIRATGDKYNEQFF

V gene: TRBV12-3/TRBV12-4
J gene: TRBJ1-1
CDR3 protein: CASTEALNTEAFF

V gene: TRBV20-1
J gene: TRBJ1-1
CDR3 protein: CSALRDTLNTEAFF

V gene: TRBV7-8
J gene: TRBJ2-5
CDR3 protein: CASSLGVAGAGETQYF

V gene: TRBV29-1
J gene: TRBJ2-2
CDR3 protein: CSVEVGAGAELFF